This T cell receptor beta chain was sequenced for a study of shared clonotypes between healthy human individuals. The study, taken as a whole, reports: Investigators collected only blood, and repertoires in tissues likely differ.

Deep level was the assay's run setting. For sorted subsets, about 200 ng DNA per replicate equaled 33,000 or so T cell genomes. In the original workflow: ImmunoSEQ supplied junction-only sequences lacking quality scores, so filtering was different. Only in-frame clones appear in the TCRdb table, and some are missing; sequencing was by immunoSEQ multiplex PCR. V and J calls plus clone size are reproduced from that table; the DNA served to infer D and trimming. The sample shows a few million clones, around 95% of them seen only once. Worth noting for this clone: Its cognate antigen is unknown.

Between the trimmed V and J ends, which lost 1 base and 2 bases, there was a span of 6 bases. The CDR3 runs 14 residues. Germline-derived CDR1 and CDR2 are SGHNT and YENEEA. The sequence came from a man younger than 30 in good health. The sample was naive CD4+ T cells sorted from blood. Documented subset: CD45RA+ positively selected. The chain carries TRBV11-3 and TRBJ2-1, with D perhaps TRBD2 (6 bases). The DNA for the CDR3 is TGTGCCAGCAGCTTAGCGGGAGCCTACAATGAGCAGTTCTTC. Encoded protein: CASSLAGAYNEQFF.